This TCR beta chain originates from a study of T cell responses to AZD1222 COVID-19 vaccine. The study's findings and limits: Just a handful of AZD1222 recipients were seropositive at baseline. Mapped onto spike, vaccine-associated CD4 TCRs spanned it and were dominant at 160-218 and 743-854. Donors in the cohort were predominantly white British and more often female, and clonal diversity was possibly underestimated. Nearly half of spike-specific TCRs reportedly go after variant regions that carry no mutations.

Germline V CDR1 and CDR2: SGHRS, YFSETQ. This CDR3 is 15 amino acids long. Germline trimming cut 7 bases from V and 5 bases from J; bases unmatched to any gene: 8. The assay was immunoSEQ multiplex PCR, and TCRdb's table has in-frame clones only and misses some. The sample has some 180,000 clones; around 88% are singletons. In regard to this clone: Its antigen remains unidentified.

This receptor was identified in an adult in good health. The V gene is TRBV5-1, the J gene TRBJ2-2; 10 bases are a match to TRBD1. Specimen: peripheral blood, collected on day 0 of AZD1222 vaccination. CDR3 amino acids: CASQRPGQGTGELFF. For the CDR3, the DNA is TGCGCCAGCCAACGTCCGGGACAGGGGACCGGGGAGCTGTTTTTT.